Listed below are T cell receptor beta chains from one sample, sequenced in a study of cytomegalovirus exposure and HLA in healthy donors. Clones were sequenced by immunoSEQ multiplex PCR, and TCRdb holds only the in-frame ones, with some missing. The sample has fewer than 200,000 clones, 82% seen once. Sequenced input: PBMCs. These TCRs come from a girl aged 2-9 years in good health and CMV-seropositive. Both conserved end residues are part of each CDR3. A D gene is named only where the DNA matches it firmly. Only some rows state a clone size, as once, few, many or a class for expanded clones.

size: NA; J: TRBJ1-5; D: NA; V: TRBV12-1; CDR3: CASSFGQGANQPQHF; DNA: NA
size: NA; J: TRBJ1-5; D: NA; V: TRBV2; CDR3: CASSDPATGVNQPQHF; DNA: TGTGCCAGCAGTGACCCCGCTACAGGAGTCAATCAGCCCCAGCATTTT
size: NA; J: TRBJ2-3; D: TRBD2; V: TRBV10-2; CDR3: CASGTSEEGPDTQYF; DNA: TGCGCCAGCGGAACTAGCGAGGAAGGGCCAGATACGCAGTATTTT
size: NA; J: TRBJ1-5; D: NA; V: TRBV6-1; CDR3: CASLLGVLNQPQHF; DNA: TGTGCCAGCCTCCTCGGGGTCCTGAATCAGCCCCAGCATTTT
size: NA; J: TRBJ2-7; D: NA; V: TRBV6-5; CDR3: CASSYSSQGGNEQYF; DNA: TGTGCCAGCAGTTACTCATCTCAGGGGGGTAACGAGCAGTACTTC
size: NA; J: TRBJ2-5; D: TRBD2; V: TRBV27; CDR3: CASSSAGVRETQYF; DNA: TGTGCCAGCAGTTCAGCGGGAGTGCGAGAGACCCAGTACTTC
size: NA; J: TRBJ1-2; D: NA; V: TRBV28; CDR3: CASSTGFRGYTF; DNA: TGTGCCAGCAGTACAGGGTTTAGGGGCTACACCTTC
size: NA; J: TRBJ2-5; D: NA; V: TRBV29-1; CDR3: CSGARGFGETQYF; DNA: TGCAGCGGGGCTAGGGGATTTGGAGAGACCCAGTACTTC
size: few; J: TRBJ1-2; D: NA; V: TRBV29-1; CDR3: CSVPGPYEGYGYTF; DNA: TGCAGCGTCCCCGGGCCATACGAGGGCTATGGCTACACCTTC
size: NA; J: TRBJ1-2; D: NA; V: TRBV5-1; CDR3: CASSLTGRDGYTF; DNA: TGCGCCAGCAGCTTGACAGGGAGGGATGGCTACACCTTC
size: NA; J: TRBJ2-7; D: NA; V: TRBV5-1; CDR3: CASSLATGSYEQYF; DNA: TGCGCCAGCAGCTTGGCCACAGGGTCCTACGAGCAGTACTTC
size: NA; J: TRBJ1-3; D: TRBD1; V: TRBV2; CDR3: CASRLDRAGNTIYF; DNA: TGTGCCAGCAGATTGGACAGGGCTGGAAACACCATATATTTT
size: NA; J: TRBJ1-2; D: NA; V: TRBV28; CDR3: CASSLYASITNYGYTF; DNA: TGTGCCAGCAGTTTATATGCCTCTATTACTAACTATGGCTACACCTTC
size: NA; J: TRBJ2-7; D: NA; V: TRBV10-3; CDR3: CAISESSGLISYEQYF; DNA: TGTGCCATCAGTGAGTCTTCGGGACTGATCTCCTACGAGCAGTACTTC
size: NA; J: TRBJ2-1; D: NA; V: TRBV6-1; CDR3: CASSEGSAVSYNEQFF; DNA: TGTGCCAGCAGTGAAGGATCAGCGGTCTCCTACAATGAGCAGTTCTTC
size: NA; J: TRBJ2-1; D: NA; V: TRBV6-1; CDR3: CAVSFLWSNEQFF; DNA: TGTGCCGTGAGTTTTTTGTGGTCCAATGAGCAGTTCTTC
size: few; J: TRBJ1-2; D: NA; V: TRBV29-1; CDR3: CSALGGEGNTF; DNA: TGCAGCGCCCTAGGGGGTGAAGGTAACACCTTC
size: NA; J: TRBJ2-1; D: NA; V: TRBV12-5; CDR3: CASGLSFLNEQFF; DNA: TGTGCTAGTGGTTTGTCCTTCTTAAATGAGCAGTTCTTC
size: NA; J: TRBJ2-3; D: NA; V: TRBV6-4; CDR3: CASSGGQGGDTQYF; DNA: TGTGCCAGCAGTGGAGGGCAGGGGGGAGATACGCAGTATTTT
size: NA; J: TRBJ1-5; D: NA; V: TRBV6-6; CDR3: CASSYSTGNSNQPQHF; DNA: TGTGCCAGCAGTTACTCAACAGGGAATAGCAATCAGCCCCAGCATTTT
size: NA; J: TRBJ1-5; D: NA; V: TRBV29-1; CDR3: CSVECRRSNQPQHF; DNA: TGCAGCGTTGAGTGCAGGCGTAGCAATCAGCCCCAGCATTTT
size: NA; J: TRBJ2-3; D: TRBD2; V: TRBV15; CDR3: CATSRAPGTTSDTQYF; DNA: TGTGCCACCAGCAGAGCCCCAGGGACTACATCAGATACGCAGTATTTT
size: NA; J: TRBJ2-7; D: NA; V: TRBV28; CDR3: CASKTASTTSYEQYF; DNA: TGTGCCAGCAAAACGGCTAGCACGACCTCCTACGAGCAGTACTTC
size: NA; J: TRBJ2-5; D: NA; V: TRBV5-1; CDR3: CASSLDFRETQYF; DNA: TGCGCCAGCAGCCTAGACTTTAGGGAGACCCAGTACTTC
size: NA; J: TRBJ2-3; D: TRBD2; V: TRBV7-3; CDR3: CASSPSGSVADTQYF; DNA: TGTGCCAGCAGCCCGAGCGGGAGTGTAGCAGATACGCAGTATTTT
size: NA; J: TRBJ2-1; D: NA; V: TRBV5-1; CDR3: CASSLSPGSDEQFF; DNA: TGCGCCAGCAGCTTGTCCCCGGGAAGCGATGAGCAGTTCTTC
size: NA; J: TRBJ2-5; D: TRBD2; V: TRBV28; CDR3: CASSRLAGGQETQYF; DNA: TGTGCCAGCAGTCGACTAGCGGGGGGCCAAGAGACCCAGTACTTC
size: NA; J: TRBJ1-1; D: TRBD1; V: TRBV28; CDR3: CASSLIPTGGMNTEAFF; DNA: TGTGCCAGCAGTTTAATCCCGACAGGGGGGATGAACACTGAAGCTTTCTTT
size: NA; J: TRBJ2-5; D: TRBD2; V: TRBV30; CDR3: CAWSVHSGKGQETQYF; DNA: TGTGCCTGGAGTGTACATAGCGGGAAGGGCCAAGAGACCCAGTACTTC
size: NA; J: TRBJ2-7; D: TRBD2; V: TRBV2; CDR3: CASSTGTSGLGEQYF; DNA: TGTGCCAGCAGTACCGGGACTAGCGGGCTCGGAGAGCAGTACTTC
size: NA; J: TRBJ1-1; D: NA; V: TRBV5-6; CDR3: CASSFFSGRTATEAFF; DNA: TGTGCCAGCAGCTTTTTTTCGGGAAGGACCGCAACTGAAGCTTTCTTT
size: NA; J: TRBJ2-1; D: NA; V: TRBV19; CDR3: CASSFAGTYNEQFF; DNA: TGTGCCAGTAGTTTTGCGGGGACCTACAATGAGCAGTTCTTC
size: NA; J: TRBJ2-7; D: NA; V: TRBV4-1; CDR3: CASSHPSGSYEQYF; DNA: TGCGCCAGCAGCCACCCCAGCGGATCCTACGAGCAGTACTTC
size: NA; J: TRBJ1-2; D: NA; V: TRBV19; CDR3: CASSISGLYGYTF; DNA: TGTGCCAGTAGTATCAGTGGACTCTATGGCTACACCTTC
size: NA; J: TRBJ1-3; D: NA; V: TRBV27; CDR3: CASRTAGSGNTIYF; DNA: TGTGCCAGCAGGACCGCCGGGAGTGGAAACACCATATATTTT
size: once; J: TRBJ1-1; D: NA; V: TRBV7-9; CDR3: CASSLGQNTEAFF; DNA: TGTGCCAGCAGCCTCGGACAGAACACTGAAGCTTTCTTT
size: NA; J: TRBJ2-7; D: TRBD2; V: TRBV6-1; CDR3: CASSEALLAAYYEQYF; DNA: TGTGCCAGCAGTGAAGCCCTACTAGCGGCATACTACGAGCAGTACTTC
size: NA; J: TRBJ1-2; D: NA; V: TRBV7-9; CDR3: CASSLSPGRANYGYTF; DNA: TGTGCCAGCAGCTTGTCGCCGGGCAGGGCTAACTATGGCTACACCTTC
size: NA; J: TRBJ2-2; D: TRBD1; V: TRBV27; CDR3: CASSGTGSVIGGLFF; DNA: TGTGCCAGCTCCGGGACAGGTTCCGTTATCGGTGGGCTGTTTTTT
size: NA; J: TRBJ2-7; D: NA; V: TRBV27; CDR3: CASSRKGVFYEQYF; DNA: TGTGCCAGCAGTCGCAAGGGGGTTTTCTACGAGCAGTACTTC
size: NA; J: TRBJ2-5; D: NA; V: TRBV7-8; CDR3: CASSYSRVSETQYF; DNA: TGTGCCAGCAGCTACTCCAGGGTTTCGGAGACCCAGTACTTC
size: NA; J: TRBJ2-6; D: NA; V: TRBV12-5; CDR3: CASGLVLSTHSGANVLTF; DNA: TGTGCTAGTGGTTTGGTACTGTCCACCCACTCTGGGGCCAACGTCCTGACTTTC
size: NA; J: TRBJ2-1; D: NA; V: TRBV5-1; CDR3: CASSSLGLSEQFF; DNA: TGCGCCAGCAGCTCACTAGGCCTTAGTGAGCAGTTCTTC
size: NA; J: TRBJ2-7; D: NA; V: TRBV27; CDR3: CASSPRGGGGEQYF; DNA: TGTGCCAGCAGTCCTCGAGGGGGGGGCGGTGAGCAGTACTTC
size: NA; J: TRBJ1-1; D: NA; V: TRBV28; CDR3: CASTQTGEFEAFF; DNA: TGTGCCAGCACCCAAACGGGGGAATTTGAAGCTTTCTTT
size: NA; J: TRBJ2-5; D: NA; V: TRBV29-1; CDR3: CSVEDNATGKYF; DNA: TGCAGCGTTGAAGATAACGCTACAGGGAAGTACTTC
size: NA; J: TRBJ2-5; D: TRBD2; V: TRBV29-1; CDR3: CSVEDLAGDLQETQYF; DNA: TGCAGCGTTGAAGATCTCGCGGGAGACCTCCAAGAGACCCAGTACTTC
size: NA; J: TRBJ1-2; D: NA; V: TRBV5-4; CDR3: CASSDTSAAYGYTF; DNA: TGTGCCAGCAGCGACACATCGGCAGCCTATGGCTACACCTTC
size: NA; J: TRBJ2-5; D: NA; V: TRBV5-8; CDR3: CASSPGPGRSRETQYF; DNA: TGTGCCAGCAGCCCGGGGCCGGGGAGGTCCCGAGAGACCCAGTACTTC
size: NA; J: TRBJ1-2; D: TRBD1; V: TRBV30; CDR3: CAGFDRGYYGYTF; DNA: TGTGCCGGATTCGACAGGGGGTACTATGGCTACACCTTC